A selection of T cell receptor beta chains follows, all from one sample in a study of response to subunit inactivated influenza vaccine. TCRdb used MiXCR to reprocess the RT-PCR reads, holding one entry per CDR3 protein. The table records roughly 500,000 distinct CDR3 sequences, approximately 15% of them present only once. The sequences come from CD4+ T cells sorted from PBMCs, collected less than 30 months after vaccination. The receptors were gathered from a man aged 45 to 75 who received an inactivated influenza vaccine. The CDR3 runs from the conserved cysteine through the conserved F or W. Each record gives: V gene, clone size, J gene, D gene, CDR3 DNA, CDR3 protein. D genes are given only for firm matches. Clone size is shown for a subset of rows, as once, few, many or a class of expanded clone.

>TRBV24-1|few|TRBJ2-2|.
TGTGCCACCAGTATGAGCTCCGCCGGGGAGCTGTTTTTT
CATSMSSAGELFF
>TRBV20-1|.|TRBJ2-3|.
TGCAGTGCGGAAACCCGGGGGGATACGCAGTATTTT
CSAETRGDTQYF
>TRBV4-2|few|TRBJ2-3|.
TGTGCCAGCAGCCACGGCGGGACTTATAAGGGAGATACGCAGTATTTT
CASSHGGTYKGDTQYF
>TRBV5-5|few|TRBJ1-4|.
TGTGCCAGCAGCTTGGACAGGGCCGAGGGTGAAAAACTGTTTTTT
CASSLDRAEGEKLFF
>TRBV11-2|.|TRBJ1-1|TRBD1
TGTGCCAGCAGCATCACAGGGGCGATGAACACTGAAGCTTTCTTT
CASSITGAMNTEAFF
>TRBV6-2/TRBV6-3|few|TRBJ2-3|.
TGTGCCAGCAGTGAGGGCCTGGGGCAGCGGACCGATACGCAGTATTTT
CASSEGLGQRTDTQYF
>TRBV24-1|many|TRBJ2-1|TRBD2
TGTGCCACCAGTGATTTGAGCGGGAGGATAAGTGAGCAGTTCTTC
CATSDLSGRISEQFF
>TRBV7-8|.|TRBJ2-7|TRBD2
TGTGCCAGCAGCCCCGGGACTAGCGGGTCCCACGAGCAGTACTTC
CASSPGTSGSHEQYF
>TRBV5-1|many|TRBJ2-1|.
TGCGCCAGCAGCTTGAGTCAGCGGAATGAGCAGTTCTTC
CASSLSQRNEQFF
>TRBV12-3/TRBV12-4|few|TRBJ2-1|.
TGTGCCAGCACCAATGGGGGGACTTTCTACAATGAGCAGTTCTTC
CASTNGGTFYNEQFF
>TRBV5-1|.|TRBJ1-1|.
TGCGCCAGCAGCTCAAGTACGTTGAACACTGAAGCTTTCTTT
CASSSSTLNTEAFF
>TRBV7-6|.|TRBJ1-1|TRBD1
TGTGCCAGCAGCCTCGTTAGACAGGGAAACACTGAAGCTTTCTTT
CASSLVRQGNTEAFF
>TRBV12-3/TRBV12-4|few|TRBJ1-5|.
TGTGCCAGCAGTCCAAGTTTGAGGGTTTGGCAGCCCCAGCATTTT
CASSPSLRVWQPQHF
>TRBV4-2|few|TRBJ1-2|TRBD1
TGTGCCAGCAGCCAAGGACAGGGGGCGCGTGGCTACACCTTC
CASSQGQGARGYTF
>TRBV20-1|few|TRBJ2-3|.
TGCAGTGCACGGACCCCAGCCCCTGATACGCAGTATTTT
CSARTPAPDTQYF
>TRBV2|.|TRBJ2-5|.
TGTGCCAGCAGGTCCACAGCGGAGACCCAGTACTTC
CASRSTAETQYF
>TRBV5-1|.|TRBJ2-1|TRBD2
TGCGCCAGCGGCGGGACTAGCGGATTCTCCTACAATGAGCAGTTCTTC
CASGGTSGFSYNEQFF
>TRBV5-1|few|TRBJ2-1|.
TGCGCCAGCAGCTTTGGTGATAGCTCCTACAATGAGCAGTTCTTC
CASSFGDSSYNEQFF
>TRBV7-2|few|TRBJ2-1|TRBD1
TGTGCCAGCAGCTTTTACAGGGGATCAGTGGACAATGAGCAGTTCTTC
CASSFYRGSVDNEQFF
>TRBV28|.|TRBJ1-6|.
TGTGCCAGCAGGGCCTTCCGGCAGCCAAATAATTCACCCCTCCACTTT
CASRAFRQPNNSPLHF
>TRBV20-1|.|TRBJ2-5|.
TGCAGTGCTAGAGATAGCCGCGACCTAGAGACCCAGTACTTC
CSARDSRDLETQYF
>TRBV20-1|.|TRBJ2-5|.
TGCAGTGCTTCCCCCCTTGGGGGAGAGACCCAGTACTTC
CSASPLGGETQYF
>TRBV20-1|.|TRBJ2-5|.
TGCAGTGCTAGACATCCAGGGAGAGAGACCCAGTACTTC
CSARHPGRETQYF
>TRBV7-2|few|TRBJ2-1|TRBD1
TGTGCCAGCAGAATTAACCGGGACAGCCCCTACAATGAGCAGTTCTTC
CASRINRDSPYNEQFF
>TRBV6-2/TRBV6-3|many|TRBJ2-1|TRBD2
TGTGCCAGCCGGCGGGGGGGGGGCTACAATGAGCAGTTCTTC
CASRRGGGYNEQFF
>TRBV4-2|few|TRBJ2-5|.
TGTGCCAGCAGCCTGCGACAGGTCCCTAGGGAGACCCAGTACTTC
CASSLRQVPRETQYF
>TRBV12-3/TRBV12-4|.|TRBJ2-7|TRBD1
TGTGCCAGCAGCCGGGCGGGACAGGGGGCCCACGAGCAGTACTTC
CASSRAGQGAHEQYF
>TRBV5-1|.|TRBJ2-2|TRBD1
TGCGCCAGCACTAAGGGGGGACAGGAGAACACCGGGGAGCTGTTTTTT
CASTKGGQENTGELFF
>TRBV12-3/TRBV12-4|few|TRBJ2-1|.
TGTGCCAGCAGTCTGGCAGGGGCCCGAAACAATGAGCAGTTCTTC
CASSLAGARNNEQFF
>TRBV20-1|many|TRBJ2-7|TRBD1
TGCAGAGTAACCGGGACAGGGAGCAACGAGCAGTACTTC
CRVTGTGSNEQYF
>TRBV5-1|.|TRBJ2-3|TRBD2
TGCGCCAGCAGCCCCCTCACTAGCGGGGGAGCAGATACGCAGTATTTT
CASSPLTSGGADTQYF
>TRBV10-3|few|TRBJ1-2|.
TGTGCCATCAGTGACAGCTACTATGGCTACACCTTC
CAISDSYYGYTF
>TRBV20-1|few|TRBJ1-2|.
TGCAGTGCGCCGGCCGGGGGCGACTATGGCTACACCTTC
CSAPAGGDYGYTF
>TRBV6-1|.|TRBJ1-5|.
TGTGCCAGCAGTGTACAGTACAATCAGCCCCAGCATTTT
CASSVQYNQPQHF
>TRBV20-1|.|TRBJ2-1|TRBD1
TGCAGTGCTATACCACAGGGGGGTAGCTCCTACAATGAGCAGTTCTTC
CSAIPQGGSSYNEQFF
>TRBV3-1|many|TRBJ1-1|.
TGTGCCAGCAGGCTTCTCACAGGGAACGAAGCTTTCTTT
CASRLLTGNEAFF
>TRBV24-1|few|TRBJ2-3|.
TGTGCCACCAGTGATTCCCTGACTAGCACAGATACGCAGTATTTT
CATSDSLTSTDTQYF
>TRBV4-3|few|TRBJ2-5|TRBD2
TGCGCCAGCAGCCCAAGGGCTAGCGGGAGGCTAGAGACCCAGTACTTC
CASSPRASGRLETQYF
>TRBV6-1|.|TRBJ2-5|TRBD2
TGTGCCAGCAACAAACGTCTAGCGGGAGCCGGAGAGACCCAGTACTTC
CASNKRLAGAGETQYF
>TRBV3-1|many|TRBJ2-1|.
TGTGCCAGCAGCCAAGCCTACCTAGGGGGGAGCTCCTACAATGAGCAGTTCTTC
CASSQAYLGGSSYNEQFF
>TRBV12-3/TRBV12-4|many|TRBJ2-7|.
TGTGCCAGCAGTTTAGGCCCCAGGGGAGCCGAGCAGTACTTC
CASSLGPRGAEQYF
>TRBV27|many|TRBJ2-7|.
TGTGCCAGCAGTTTAAAGGTCTCCTACGAGCAGTACTTC
CASSLKVSYEQYF
>TRBV20-1|.|TRBJ2-5|.
TGCAGTGCTGGTTTGAGGACTATCAAACAAGAGACCCAGTACTTC
CSAGLRTIKQETQYF
>TRBV7-9|few|TRBJ2-3|.
TGTGCCAGCAGCCTCAGGGAAGGCTCGCCAACAGATACGCAGTATTTT
CASSLREGSPTDTQYF
>TRBV7-9|.|TRBJ1-1|.
TGTGCCAGCAGCTTATCGGGCACCGTCAATGAAGCTTTCTTT
CASSLSGTVNEAFF
>TRBV7-6|.|TRBJ1-5|.
TGTGCCAGCAGCGATGCGGGGGTGAGTCAGCCCCAGCATTTT
CASSDAGVSQPQHF